The 23 T cell receptor beta chains listed next were all sequenced from one sample in a study of blood T cell repertoires in COVID-19. Measured with immunoSEQ multiplex PCR; TCRdb has only the in-frame clones, and not every one. Counted here are approximately 44,000 clones, around 94% occurring once; the ten biggest clones make up 0.37%. Sequenced input: peripheral blood. These receptors originate from a man aged 50 or older with COVID-19, enrolled during active disease.

This sequence joins TRBV5-1 and TRBJ2-3, with no clear D. The CDR3 has 14 amino acids. Germline V lookup: CDR1 SGHRS, CDR2 YFSETQ. With 4 bases removed from V and 6 bases from J, the gap between germline ends came to 15 bases. CDR3 sequence: CASSPIAASDTQYF. CDR3 bases: TGCGCCAGCAGCCCGATAGCAGCATCGGATACGCAGTATTTT.

This sequence joins TRBV7-9 and TRBJ1-5, with D possibly being TRBD1 (6 bases). V lost 3 bases, J lost 5 bases, and 11 bases lay in between. CDR1 and CDR2 (germline): SEHNR, FQNEAQ (reference sequence). The CDR3 is 14 amino acids. The CDR3 reads CASSFTGIDQPQHF. The CDR3 DNA is TGTGCCAGCAGCTTCACAGGGATTGATCAGCCCCAGCATTTT.

The sample holds a few counts of this clone. The same CDR3 arises from other DNA sequences in this sample as well. This sequence joins TRBV7-2 and TRBJ1-1, with D uncertain. CDR1 and CDR2 (germline): SGHTA, FQGNSA. The CDR3 loop spans 13 amino acids. Deletions cut 1 base from V and 2 bases from J, with 5 bases between. CDR3 in amino acids: CASSLDRNTEAFF. The CDR3 nucleotides are TGTGCCAGCAGCTTAGACAGAAACACTGAAGCTTTCTTT.

This rearrangement joins TRBV18 to TRBJ1-5; weak D call: TRBD1 (5 bases). V dropped 2 bases and J dropped 0 bases, with 8 bases sitting between them. Germline CDR1 and CDR2: KGHSH and LQKENI. The CDR3 loop spans 15 amino acids. This CDR3 is CASSPYQGSNQPQHF. In nucleotides, the CDR3 is TGTGCCAGCTCACCATACCAGGGTAGCAATCAGCCCCAGCATTTT.

The chain recombines TRBV5-1 with TRBJ2-1, with 8 bases identical to TRBD2. CDR1 and CDR2 from the germline V gene are SGHRS and YFSETQ. This CDR3 spans 16 amino acids. V gave up 0 bases and J gave up 3 bases; unmatched junction bases: 5. The CDR3 region is CASSLGAGEVYNEQFF. The CDR3 DNA reads TGCGCCAGCAGCTTGGGAGCGGGGGAGGTCTACAATGAGCAGTTCTTC.

The rearrangement links TRBV4-1 to TRBJ2-2; 7 nucleotides align to TRBD1. CDR1 is MGHRA, CDR2 YSYEKL, per germline. There are 15 residues in the CDR3. With V trimmed by 2 bases and J by 3 bases, 3 bases remained unmatched. The CDR3 region has the DNA TGCGCCAGCAGCCAACCCACAGGGGACACCGGGGAGCTGTTTTTT. Its protein is CASSQPTGDTGELFF.

The CDR3 sequence: CASSGSYEQYF. The CDR3 DNA follows: TGTGCCAGTAGCGGGAGCTACGAGCAGTACTTC. This chain connects TRBV19 to TRBJ2-7; tentatively, D is TRBD2 (6 bases). The CDR3 totals 11 residues. Germline-derived CDR1 and CDR2 are LNHDA and SQIVND (reference sequence). V lost 6 bases to trimming and J lost 3 bases, with 6 bases between them.

This sequence joins TRBV4-2 and TRBJ2-3, with D possibly being TRBD1 (5 bases). The CDR3 is 16 residues long. Germline loops: CDR1 LGHNA, CDR2 YNFKEQ. Trimming cost V 0 bases and J 3 bases, with 13 bases left between them. CDR3: CASSQEFLAGTDTQYF. CDR3 sequence (DNA): TGTGCCAGCAGCCAAGAATTCCTCGCAGGGACAGATACGCAGTATTTT.

V gene TRBV2 combines with J gene TRBJ1-5; D may be TRBD1 (6 bases). Germline V CDR1 and CDR2: SNHLY, FYNNEI. The CDR3 length is 16 residues. Trimming left V 4 bases short and J 10 bases short, with 23 bases between. The CDR3 DNA reads TGTGCCAGCAGTGGAGGTACAGGGTCGGCCCTTGATCCCCAGCATTTT. It translates to CASSGGTGSALDPQHF. The full variable domain, its missing parts supplied by reference TRBV2 and TRBJ1-5, is EPEVTQTPSHQVTQMGQEVILRCVPISNHLYFYWYRQILGQKVEFLVSFYNNEISEKSEIFDDQFSVERPDGSNFTLKIRSTKLEDSAMYFCASSGGTGSALDPQHFGDGTRLSIL.

The CDR3 sequence is CASSLGGAGAGETQYF. The CDR3 nucleotides read TGTGCCAGCAGCTTAGGGGGAGCGGGGGCGGGAGAGACCCAGTACTTC. The rearrangement uses TRBV7-7 and TRBJ2-5; 8 positions match TRBD2. This CDR3 has 16 amino acids. V lost 1 base and J lost 4; bases outside the gene matches: 8. Germline V gene sequence: CDR1 SSHAT, CDR2 FNYEAQ (reference sequence).

The chain carries TRBV6-2 or TRBV6-3 and TRBJ1-2; TRBD1 aligns across 10 bases. Per germline, CDR1 MNHEY and CDR2 SVGEGT. The CDR3 sequence is 17 residues long. Unmatched junction bases numbered 15, after V lost 5 bases and J lost 6 bases. CDR3 sequence reads: CASSLPGTGVKEHGYTF. The CDR3 bases are TGTGCCAGCAGTCTTCCAGGGACAGGGGTTAAGGAGCATGGCTACACCTTC.

The chain is built from TRBV10-3 and TRBJ1-2, with a possible D match to TRBD1 (6 bases). V was clipped by 4 bases and J by 5 bases, with 14 bases between them. The CDR3 is 14 residues long. Germline V gene lookup returns CDR1 ENHRY and CDR2 SYGVKD. CDR3 residues: CAISGGRGSYGYTF. The CDR3 nucleotides read TGTGCCATCAGTGGGGGCAGGGGATCTTATGGCTACACCTTC.

The chain carries TRBV28 and TRBJ2-7; 7 bases line up with TRBD2. The CDR3 consists of 12 residues. The J segment lost 6 bases and the V segment lost 6 bases, leaving 5 bases of the junction unmatched. Germline CDR1 reads MDHEN; CDR2 reads SYDVKM. In DNA, the CDR3 is TGTGCCAGCAGGCCCCCGGGGGGCGAGCAGTACTTC. Translating it yields CASRPPGGEQYF.

CDR3 loop: CASRPTGTGNRGYTF. The DNA for the CDR3 is TGTGCCAGCAGACCCACCGGGACAGGGAATCGCGGCTACACCTTC. This chain uses TRBV6-5 with TRBJ1-2; 9 bases are a match to TRBD1. The V gene end was trimmed by 6 bases and the J gene end by 8 bases; junction bases not matched to a gene: 13. The CDR3 extends over 15 amino acids. CDR1 MNHEY and CDR2 SVGAGI come from the germline V gene.

The genes are TRBV2 and TRBJ2-7; 8 bases agree with TRBD2. The trim removed 4 bases at V and 3 bases at J, leaving 8 bases unmatched. This CDR3 contains 15 residues. Germline CDR1 SNHLY, CDR2 FYNNEI. Here the CDR3 DNA reads TGTGCCAGCAGTGCCGGACTAGCCGCGGGCTACGAGCAGTACTTC. Translating it yields CASSAGLAAGYEQYF.

This clone appeared a single time. The V gene is TRBV6-5, the J gene TRBJ2-3; D is perhaps TRBD2 (5 bases). V lost 7 bases, J lost 0 bases, and 11 bases lay in between. Germline-derived CDR1 and CDR2 are MNHEY and SVGAGI. The CDR3 runs to 14 residues. In DNA form, the CDR3 reads TGTGCCAGCAAACTAGTTTATAGCACAGATACGCAGTATTTT. It encodes CASKLVYSTDTQYF.

The chain has TRBV4-3 and TRBJ1-3, with TRBD1 identical over 7 bases. V gave up 4 bases and J gave up 6 bases; unmatched junction bases: 6. This CDR3 is built from 14 residues. From germline, CDR1 is LGHNA and CDR2 YSLEER. This chain's CDR3 is CASSRGDSLNTIYF. The CDR3 DNA sequence: TGCGCCAGCAGCCGGGGGGACAGTTTAAACACCATATATTTT.

The V and J genes are TRBV7-3 and TRBJ1-2; D is ambiguous. This CDR3 spans 11 amino acids. In germline, CDR1 is SGHTA, CDR2 FQGTGA. V gave up 8 bases and J gave up 1 base, with 5 bases separating them. In DNA, the CDR3 is TGTGCCAGCGCAGATAACTATGGCTACACCTTC. Translating it yields CASADNYGYTF.

This chain connects TRBV5-1 to TRBJ2-7; tentatively, D is TRBD2 (6 bases). Germline CDR1 reads SGHRS; CDR2 reads YFSETQ. With 4 bases removed from V and 5 bases from J, the gap between germline ends came to 19 bases. CDR3 length equals 15 residues. CDR3 in amino acids: CASSVSGGLINEQYF. The DNA of the CDR3 is TGCGCCAGCAGCGTCTCTGGGGGGTTGATAAACGAGCAGTACTTC. Full variable domain (rest looked up from reference TRBV5-1 and TRBJ2-7): KAGVTQTPRYLIKTRGQQVTLSCSPISGHRSVSWYQQTPGQGLQFLFEYFSETQRNKGNFPGRFSGRQFSNSRSEMNVSTLELGDSALYLCASSVSGGLINEQYFGPGTRLTVT.

The chain uses TRBV29-1 and TRBJ2-5; 8 nucleotides line up with TRBD1. Per the germline V gene, CDR1 is SQVTM and CDR2 is ANQGSEA. The CDR3 has 14 residues. The J segment lost 1 base and the V segment lost 7 bases, leaving 8 bases of the junction unmatched. The CDR3 here is CSARTGTSQETQYF. The CDR3 region has the DNA TGCAGCGCTAGGACAGGGACATCCCAAGAGACCCAGTACTTC.

The chain links TRBV3-1 (or the pseudogene TRBV3-2) to TRBJ2-6; 7 nucleotides align to TRBD1. V was pared by 4 bases and J by 2 bases, with 2 bases of the junction left unmatched. CDR1 and CDR2 (germline): LGHDT, YNNKEL (reference sequence). The CDR3 runs to 15 residues. Here the CDR3 reads CASSLTGAGANVLTF. The CDR3 nucleotides read TGTGCCAGCAGCCTCACAGGGGCTGGGGCCAACGTCCTGACTTTC.

This sequence joins TRBV28 and TRBJ2-3; D is possibly TRBD2 (6 bases). The CDR3 length is 14 residues. The germline V gene encodes CDR1 MDHEN and CDR2 SYDVKM. Trimming took 6 bases from V and 2 from J, leaving 12 bases between them. The CDR3 is CASRDSGNTDTQYF. CDR3 coding DNA: TGTGCCAGCAGAGATAGCGGAAACACAGATACGCAGTATTTT.

Only a few counts were recorded for this clone. This chain uses TRBV11-3 with TRBJ2-7, with D unresolved. Germline CDR1 SGHNT, CDR2 YENEEA. V lost 5 bases, J lost 0 bases, and 5 bases lay in between. The length of the CDR3 is 12 residues. The CDR3 DNA is TGTGCCAGCAGCCCGAGCTCCTACGAGCAGTACTTC. Amino acid sequence: CASSPSSYEQYF.